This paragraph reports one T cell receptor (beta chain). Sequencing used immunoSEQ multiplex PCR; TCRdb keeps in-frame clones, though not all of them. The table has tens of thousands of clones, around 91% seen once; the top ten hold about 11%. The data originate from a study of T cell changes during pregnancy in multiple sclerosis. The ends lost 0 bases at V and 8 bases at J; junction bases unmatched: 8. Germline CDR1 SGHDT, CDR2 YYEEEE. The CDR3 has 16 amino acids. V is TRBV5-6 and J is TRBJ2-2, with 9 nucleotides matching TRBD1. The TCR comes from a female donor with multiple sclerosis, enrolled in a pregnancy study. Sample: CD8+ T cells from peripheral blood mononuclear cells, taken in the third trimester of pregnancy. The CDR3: CASSLDGTGMWGELFF. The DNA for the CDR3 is TGTGCCAGCAGCTTGGACGGGACAGGGATGTGGGGGGAGCTGTTTTTT. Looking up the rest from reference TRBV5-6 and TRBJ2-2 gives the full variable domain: DAGVTQSPTHLIKTRGQQVTLRCSPKSGHDTVSWYQQALGQGPQFIFQYYEEEERQRGNFPDRFSGHQFPNYSSELNVNALLLGDSALYLCASSLDGTGMWGELFFGEGSRLTVL.